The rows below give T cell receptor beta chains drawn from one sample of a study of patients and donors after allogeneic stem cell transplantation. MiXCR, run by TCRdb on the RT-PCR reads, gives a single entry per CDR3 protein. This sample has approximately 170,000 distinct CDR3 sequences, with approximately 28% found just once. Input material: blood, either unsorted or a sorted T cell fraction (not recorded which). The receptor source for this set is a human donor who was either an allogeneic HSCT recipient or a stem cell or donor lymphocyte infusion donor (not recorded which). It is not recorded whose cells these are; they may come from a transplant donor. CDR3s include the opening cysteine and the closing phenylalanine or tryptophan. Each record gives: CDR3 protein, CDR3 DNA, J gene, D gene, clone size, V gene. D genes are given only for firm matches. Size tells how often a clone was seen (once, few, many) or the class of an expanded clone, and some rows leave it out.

CASRRTWDTEAFF,TGTGCCAGCAGAAGGACATGGGACACTGAAGCTTTCTTT,TRBJ1-1,-,-,TRBV6-5
CASKKGLNPETGELFF,TGTGCCAGCAAAAAGGGGTTGAACCCAGAGACCGGGGAGCTGTTTTTT,TRBJ2-2,-,-,TRBV27
CASSYSWRAEKLFF,TGTGCCAGCAGTTACTCGTGGAGGGCTGAAAAACTGTTTTTT,TRBJ1-4,-,-,TRBV6-5
CASSLARKNTEAFF,TGTGCCAGCAGCTTAGCACGCAAAAACACTGAAGCTTTCTTT,TRBJ1-1,-,-,TRBV7-9
CASSFRDRGGYTF,TGTGCCAGCAGTTTTAGGGACAGGGGCGGCTACACCTTC,TRBJ1-2,TRBD1,-,TRBV2
CSVGLVARLGEQYF,TGCAGCGTTGGCCTAGTAGCGAGGCTTGGGGAGCAGTACTTC,TRBJ2-7,-,-,TRBV29-1
CASSTTSGEYNEQFF,TGTGCCAGCAGCACGACTAGCGGGGAATACAATGAGCAGTTCTTC,TRBJ2-1,TRBD2,few,TRBV9
CASSPIARGEQYF,TGTGCCAGCAGCCCCATTGCAAGAGGCGAGCAGTACTTC,TRBJ2-7,-,-,TRBV7-9
CAISGVAATEEQYF,TGTGCCATCAGTGGAGTAGCAGCTACGGAGGAGCAGTACTTC,TRBJ2-7,-,many,TRBV10-3
CASSEGQEVTGELFF,TGCGCCAGCAGCGAGGGACAGGAGGTCACCGGGGAGCTGTTTTTT,TRBJ2-2,TRBD1,-,TRBV5-1
CATGSLSSYEQYF,TGTGCCACTGGGTCCCTAAGCTCCTACGAGCAGTACTTC,TRBJ2-7,-,-,TRBV10-3
CASSQGSLAGRQETQYF,TGTGCCAGCAGCCAAGGGTCCCTAGCGGGAAGACAAGAGACCCAGTACTTC,TRBJ2-5,TRBD2,-,TRBV4-2
CASRSPGQGNEQYF,TGCGCCAGCAGATCGCCGGGACAGGGGAACGAGCAGTACTTC,TRBJ2-7,TRBD1,few,TRBV5-1
CSAKQAVPYNEQFF,TGCAGTGCCAAGCAGGCGGTCCCCTACAATGAGCAGTTCTTC,TRBJ2-1,-,few,TRBV20-1
CSARTLAGVYEQFF,TGCAGTGCTAGGACACTAGCGGGAGTCTATGAGCAGTTCTTC,TRBJ2-1,TRBD2,few,TRBV20-1
CASRVTSGTGELFF,TGTGCCAGCAGAGTGACCTCCGGCACCGGGGAGCTGTTTTTT,TRBJ2-2,-,few,TRBV12-3/TRBV12-4
CASSSRDRGNYGYTF,TGTGCCAGCAGTTCTCGGGACAGGGGAAACTATGGCTACACCTTC,TRBJ1-2,TRBD1,many,TRBV12-3/TRBV12-4
CSVDAGENEQFF,TGCAGCGTTGATGCGGGGGAGAATGAGCAGTTCTTC,TRBJ2-1,TRBD2,few,TRBV29-1
CASSPNIDYGYTF,TGTGCCAGCAGCCCAAATATAGACTATGGCTACACCTTC,TRBJ1-2,-,few,TRBV7-9
CASWATGSRNTIYF,TGTGCCAGCTGGGCGACAGGGAGCAGAAACACCATATATTTT,TRBJ1-3,TRBD1,-,TRBV28
CASSYPPGLAGIYEQYF,TGTGCCAGCAGTTACCCACCCGGACTAGCGGGGATTTACGAGCAGTACTTC,TRBJ2-7,TRBD2,-,TRBV6-5
CASSQDNGGQGGSGNTIYF,TGCGCCAGCAGCCAAGATAACGGAGGACAGGGTGGGTCTGGAAACACCATATATTTT,TRBJ1-3,TRBD1,-,TRBV4-3
CSARTSGGRNTGELFF,TGCAGTGCACGGACTAGCGGGGGACGTAACACCGGGGAGCTGTTTTTT,TRBJ2-2,TRBD2,-,TRBV20-1
CASSQDRMDTEAFF,TGCGCCAGCAGCCAAGATCGAATGGACACTGAAGCTTTCTTT,TRBJ1-1,-,-,TRBV4-3
CASSKTDRAHQPQHF,TGTGCCAGCAGTAAAACGGACAGGGCCCATCAGCCCCAGCATTTT,TRBJ1-5,TRBD1,many,TRBV12-3/TRBV12-4